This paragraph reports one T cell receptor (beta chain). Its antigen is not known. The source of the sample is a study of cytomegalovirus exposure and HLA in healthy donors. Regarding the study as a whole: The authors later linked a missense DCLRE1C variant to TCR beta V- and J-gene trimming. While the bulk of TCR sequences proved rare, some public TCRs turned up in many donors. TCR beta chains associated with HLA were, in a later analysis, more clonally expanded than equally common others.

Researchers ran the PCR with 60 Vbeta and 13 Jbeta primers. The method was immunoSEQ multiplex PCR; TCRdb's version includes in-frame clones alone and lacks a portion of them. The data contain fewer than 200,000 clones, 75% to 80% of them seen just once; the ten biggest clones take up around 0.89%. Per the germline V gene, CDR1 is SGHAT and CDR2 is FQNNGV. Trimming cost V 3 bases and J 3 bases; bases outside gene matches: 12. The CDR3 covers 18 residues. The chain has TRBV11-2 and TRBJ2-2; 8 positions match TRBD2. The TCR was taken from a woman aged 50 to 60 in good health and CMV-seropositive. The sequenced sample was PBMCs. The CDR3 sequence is CASSLRVAGTRDTGELFF. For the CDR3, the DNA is TGTGCCAGCAGCTTGAGGGTAGCGGGAACACGGGACACCGGGGAGCTGTTTTTT.